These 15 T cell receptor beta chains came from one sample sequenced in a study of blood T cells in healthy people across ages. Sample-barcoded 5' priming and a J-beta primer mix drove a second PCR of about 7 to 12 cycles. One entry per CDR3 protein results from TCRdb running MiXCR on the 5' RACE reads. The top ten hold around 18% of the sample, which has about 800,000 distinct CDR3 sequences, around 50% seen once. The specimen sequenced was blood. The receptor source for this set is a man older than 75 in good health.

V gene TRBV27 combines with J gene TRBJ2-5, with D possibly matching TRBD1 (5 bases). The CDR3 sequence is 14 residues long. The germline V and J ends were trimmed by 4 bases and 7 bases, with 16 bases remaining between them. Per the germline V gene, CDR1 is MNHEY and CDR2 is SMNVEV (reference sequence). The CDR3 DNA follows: TGTGCCAGCAGTTCATCGAAGTCCCAGGGGACCCAGTACTTC. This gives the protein CASSSSKSQGTQYF.

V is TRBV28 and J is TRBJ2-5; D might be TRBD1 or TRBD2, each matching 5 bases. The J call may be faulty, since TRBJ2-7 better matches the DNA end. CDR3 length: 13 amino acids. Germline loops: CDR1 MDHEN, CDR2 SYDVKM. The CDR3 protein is CASSPYGGSEQYF. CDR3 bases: TGTGCCAGCAGTCCATATGGGGGTAGCGAGCAGTACTTC.

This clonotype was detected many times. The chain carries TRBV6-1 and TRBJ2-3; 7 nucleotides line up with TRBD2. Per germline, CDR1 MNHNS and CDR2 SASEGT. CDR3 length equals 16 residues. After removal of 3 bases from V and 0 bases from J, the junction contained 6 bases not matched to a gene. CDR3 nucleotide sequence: TGTGCCAGCAGTGAGGAGAGCGGGATAAGCACAGATACGCAGTATTTT. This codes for CASSEESGISTDTQYF.

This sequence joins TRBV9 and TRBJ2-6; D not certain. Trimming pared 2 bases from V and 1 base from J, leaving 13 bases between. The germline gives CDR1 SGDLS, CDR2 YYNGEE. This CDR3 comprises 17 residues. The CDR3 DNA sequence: TGTGCCAGCAGCGTGTCGGATCGCACTTCTGGGGCCAACGTCCTGACTTTC. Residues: CASSVSDRTSGANVLTF.

In DNA, the CDR3 is TGTGCCAGCAGCTTAGCTCGGGGTATTAATGAAAAACTGTTTTTT. This codes for CASSLARGINEKLFF. The genes are TRBV7-2 and TRBJ1-4; D not certain. Germline assignment: CDR1 SGHTA and CDR2 FQGNSA. The germline V and J ends were trimmed by 0 bases and 4 bases, with 9 bases remaining between them. The CDR3 totals 15 residues.

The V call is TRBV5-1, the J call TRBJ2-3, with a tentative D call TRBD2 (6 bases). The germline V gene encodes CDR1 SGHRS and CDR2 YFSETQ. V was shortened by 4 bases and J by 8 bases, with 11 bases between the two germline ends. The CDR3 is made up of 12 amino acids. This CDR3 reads CASSREAGTQYF. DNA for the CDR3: TGCGCCAGCAGCAGGGAGGCAGGTACGCAGTATTTT.

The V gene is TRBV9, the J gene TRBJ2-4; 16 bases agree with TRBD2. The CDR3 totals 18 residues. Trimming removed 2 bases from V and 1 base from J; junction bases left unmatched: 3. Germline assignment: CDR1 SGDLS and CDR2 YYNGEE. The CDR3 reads CASSVGLAGGGAKNIQYF. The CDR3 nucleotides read TGTGCCAGCAGCGTGGGACTAGCGGGAGGGGGGGCCAAAAACATTCAGTACTTC.

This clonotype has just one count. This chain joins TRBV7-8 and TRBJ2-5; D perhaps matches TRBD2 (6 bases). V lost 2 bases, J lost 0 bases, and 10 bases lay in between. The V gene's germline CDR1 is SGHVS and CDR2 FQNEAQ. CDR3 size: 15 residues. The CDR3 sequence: CASSLTGGYQETQYF. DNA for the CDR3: TGTGCCAGCAGCTTAACAGGAGGGTACCAAGAGACCCAGTACTTC.

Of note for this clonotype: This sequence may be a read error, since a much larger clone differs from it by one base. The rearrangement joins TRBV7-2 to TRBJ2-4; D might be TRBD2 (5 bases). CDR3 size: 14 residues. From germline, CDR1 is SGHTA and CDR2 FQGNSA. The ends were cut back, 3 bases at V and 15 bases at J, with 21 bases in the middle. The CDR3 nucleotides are TGTGCCAGCAGCTTCCAGCGGAACCAAGAGACCCGGTACTTC. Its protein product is CASSFQRNQETRYF.

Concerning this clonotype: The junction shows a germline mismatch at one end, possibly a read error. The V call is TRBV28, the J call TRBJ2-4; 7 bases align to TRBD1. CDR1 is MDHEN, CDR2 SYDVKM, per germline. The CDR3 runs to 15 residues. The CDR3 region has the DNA TGTGCCAGCAGTTCCGGACAGGTAGCCAGAAACATTCAGTACTTC. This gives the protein CASSSGQVARNIQYF.

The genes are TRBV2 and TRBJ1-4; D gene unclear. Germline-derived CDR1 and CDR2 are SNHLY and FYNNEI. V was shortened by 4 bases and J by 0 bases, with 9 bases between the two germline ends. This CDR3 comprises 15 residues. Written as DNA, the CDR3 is TGTGCCAGCAGTGTGGGAAGCGCAACTAATGAAAAACTGTTTTTT. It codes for CASSVGSATNEKLFF.

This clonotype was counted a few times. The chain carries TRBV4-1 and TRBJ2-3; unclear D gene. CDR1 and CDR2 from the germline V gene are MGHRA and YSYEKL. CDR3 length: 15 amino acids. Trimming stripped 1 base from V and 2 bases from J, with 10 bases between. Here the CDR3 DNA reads TGCGCCAGCAGCCAAGTTAATCTTAACACAGATACGCAGTATTTT. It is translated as CASSQVNLNTDTQYF.

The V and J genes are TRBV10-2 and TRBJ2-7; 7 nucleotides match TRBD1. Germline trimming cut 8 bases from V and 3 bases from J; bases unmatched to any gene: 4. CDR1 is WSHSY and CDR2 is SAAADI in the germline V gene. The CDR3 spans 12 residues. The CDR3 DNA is TGCGCCAGCGGGGCAGGGGGCTACGAGCAGTACTTC. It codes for CASGAGGYEQYF.

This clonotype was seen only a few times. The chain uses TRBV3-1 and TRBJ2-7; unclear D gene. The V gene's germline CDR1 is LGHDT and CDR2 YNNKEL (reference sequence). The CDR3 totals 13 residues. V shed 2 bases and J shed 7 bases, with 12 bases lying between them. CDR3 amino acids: CASSQYGVSEQYF. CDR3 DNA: TGTGCCAGCAGCCAATATGGCGTGAGTGAGCAGTACTTC.

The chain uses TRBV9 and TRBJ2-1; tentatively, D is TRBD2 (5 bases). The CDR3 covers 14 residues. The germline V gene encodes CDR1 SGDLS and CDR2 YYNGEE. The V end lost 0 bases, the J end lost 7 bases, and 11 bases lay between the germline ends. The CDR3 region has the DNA TGTGCCAGCAGCGTAGGTGGGAGTGTAAATGAGCAGTTCTTC. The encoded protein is CASSVGGSVNEQFF.